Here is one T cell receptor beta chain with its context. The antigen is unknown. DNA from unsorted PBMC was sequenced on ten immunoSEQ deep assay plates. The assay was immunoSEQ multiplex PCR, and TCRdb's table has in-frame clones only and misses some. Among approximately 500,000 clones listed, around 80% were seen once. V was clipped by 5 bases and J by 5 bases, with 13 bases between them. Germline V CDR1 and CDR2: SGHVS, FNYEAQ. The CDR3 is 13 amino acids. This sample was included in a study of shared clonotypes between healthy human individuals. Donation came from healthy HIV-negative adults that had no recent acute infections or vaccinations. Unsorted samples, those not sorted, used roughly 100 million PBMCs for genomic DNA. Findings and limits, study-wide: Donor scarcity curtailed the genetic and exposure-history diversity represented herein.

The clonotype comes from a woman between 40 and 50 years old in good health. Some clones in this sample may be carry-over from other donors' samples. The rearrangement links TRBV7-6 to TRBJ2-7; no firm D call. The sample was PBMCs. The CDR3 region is CASSPGLSNEQYF. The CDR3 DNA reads TGTGCCAGCAGCCCAGGTTTATCTAACGAGCAGTACTTC.